This TCR beta chain was retrieved from a study of T cell repertoires in cytomegalovirus infection. Whole-study context: Both a matching HLA type and CMV infection were indicated by public TCR beta signatures.

On this clonotype: Its antigen is currently unknown.

The CDR3 is 16 amino acids. Trimming took 1 base from V and 1 from J; bases not matched to a gene: 5. The germline V gene encodes CDR1 SGHVS and CDR2 FNYEAQ. Study results and limitations: Summed public TCR beta family frequency identified CMV carriers bearing the relevant HLA.

Each CDR3 protein gets one entry after TCRdb re-called the reads with MiXCR. The sample has 550,000 to 850,000 distinct CDR3 sequences, around 32% seen once; the top ten hold around a sixth. The chain couples TRBV7-6 to TRBJ2-3, with 7 bases that match TRBD2. The specimen comprised cultured PBMCs, sampled from culture after CMV antigen stimulation. The sequence came from a human donor in good health (CMV status not recorded). Some clones in this sample may be carry-over from other donors' samples. CDR3 residues: CASSLDRLAGTDTQYF. CDR3 nucleotide sequence: TGTGCCAGCAGCTTAGACCGTCTAGCGGGCACAGATACGCAGTATTTT. The full variable domain, with the rest looked up from reference TRBV7-6 and TRBJ2-3, is GAGVSQSPRYKVTKRGQDVALRCDPISGHVSLYWYRQALGQGPEFLTYFNYEAQQDKSGLPNDRFSAERPEGSISTLTIQRTEQRDSAMYRCASSLDRLAGTDTQYFGPGTRLTVL.